The next 22 T cell receptor beta chains were all read from a single sample in a study of PD-L1 blockade in urothelial cancer. This table comes from immunoSEQ multiplex PCR, and its TCRdb copy is limited to in-frame clones, with some not included. The data contain 25,000 to 30,000 clones, around 90% of them seen just once; the ten biggest clones take up 1.8%. The sample in question was PBMCs, obtained around atezolizumab (anti-PD-L1) treatment. These receptors were obtained from a man between 50 and 59 years old with urothelial cancer.

J is TRBJ1-1 and V is TRBV30; D remains ambiguous. V was shortened by 4 bases and J by 1 base, with 10 bases between the two germline ends. The CDR3 covers 13 residues. Germline V gene lookup returns CDR1 GTSNPN and CDR2 SVGIG (reference sequence). The CDR3 coding sequence is TGTGCCTGGACCACCGAAGCGAACACTGAAGCTTTCTTT. Encoded protein: CAWTTEANTEAFF. The whole variable domain, remainder taken from reference TRBV30 and TRBJ1-1, is SQTIHQWPATLVQPVGSPLSLECTVEGTSNPNLYWYRQAAGRGLQLLFYSVGIGQISSEVPQNLSASRPQDRQFILSSKKLLLSDSGFYLCAWTTEANTEAFFGQGTRLTVV.

This chain connects TRBV7-9 to TRBJ2-1; TRBD2 matches at 7 bases. Germline V lookup: CDR1 SEHNR, CDR2 FQNEAQ (reference sequence). The ends lost 1 base at V and 7 bases at J; junction bases unmatched: 16. This CDR3 is 18 amino acids long. The CDR3 is CASSLELTGRTQANEQFF. DNA for the CDR3: TGTGCCAGCAGCTTAGAACTGACCGGGAGGACTCAGGCGAATGAGCAGTTCTTC.

This sequence joins TRBV7-9 and TRBJ2-2, with D maybe TRBD1 (5 bases). CDR1 and CDR2 from the germline V gene are SEHNR and FQNEAQ (reference sequence). The ends were cut back, 8 bases at V and 6 bases at J, with 28 bases in the middle. CDR3 size: 18 residues. The CDR3 region is CASPGSGPYFRGSGELFF. CDR3 bases: TGTGCCAGCCCAGGTTCAGGGCCCTACTTCAGAGGTTCCGGGGAGCTGTTTTTT.

The chain links TRBV5-4 to TRBJ1-1; the match to TRBD1 covers 7 bases. Germline V lookup: CDR1 SGHNT, CDR2 YYREEE (reference sequence). V was pared by 2 bases and J by 7 bases, with 8 bases of the junction left unmatched. This CDR3 region has 14 residues. In DNA, the CDR3 is TGTGCCAGCAGCTTACCGGGCCCAGGGGGTGAAGCTTTCTTT. Amino acid sequence: CASSLPGPGGEAFF.

This clone showed up just a few times. The CDR3 loop is CASSERGLYNEQFF. The CDR3, as DNA: TGCGCCAGCAGCGAAAGAGGACTCTACAATGAGCAGTTCTTC. This sequence joins TRBV4-1 and TRBJ2-1; D perhaps matches TRBD2 (5 bases). The germline V and J ends were trimmed by 5 bases and 3 bases, with 11 bases remaining between them. Germline lookup yields CDR1 MGHRA and CDR2 YSYEKL. This CDR3 is 14 amino acids long.

The chain employs TRBV23-1 and TRBJ2-5, with D hard to call. TRBV23-1 is designated an ORF whose function remains uncertain. The CDR3 has 16 residues. V lost 3 bases and J 0 bases, leaving 14 bases between the germline ends. DNA of the CDR3: TGCGCCAGCAGTCATTCAGGCAGAGACCACCAAGAGACCCAGTACTTC. Its translation: CASSHSGRDHQETQYF.

The rearrangement uses TRBV7-8 and TRBJ2-7; weak D call: TRBD2 (6 bases). The CDR3 is 15 residues long. Germline V CDR1 and CDR2: SGHVS, FQNEAQ. V shed 5 bases and J shed 0 bases, with 14 bases lying between them. CDR3 loop: CASSGKAGDSYEQYF. The DNA of the CDR3 is TGTGCCAGCAGCGGAAAAGCGGGTGACTCCTACGAGCAGTACTTC.

The J gene is TRBJ2-5, the V gene TRBV27; 7 nucleotides align to TRBD1. The end of the DNA fits TRBJ2-7 better, so the J call may be wrong. Germline CDR1 MNHEY, CDR2 SMNVEV (reference sequence). The CDR3 is made up of 14 amino acids. In DNA, the CDR3 is TGTGCCAGCAGTCGTCCGGGACAGCCCTACGAGCAGTACTTC. Protein sequence: CASSRPGQPYEQYF.

A single count supports this clone. This rearrangement joins TRBV7-9 to TRBJ2-3; 8 bases line up with TRBD1. V was pared by 0 bases and J by 5 bases, with 7 bases of the junction left unmatched. Germline lookup yields CDR1 SEHNR and CDR2 FQNEAQ (reference sequence). The CDR3 runs to 16 residues. CDR3 sequence reads: CASSLAQGDIGDTQYF. CDR3 coding DNA: TGTGCCAGCAGCTTAGCACAGGGGGATATCGGAGATACGCAGTATTTT.

The chain uses TRBV4-3 and TRBJ2-2, with D possibly TRBD1 on 6 matching bases. This CDR3 is 15 amino acids long. Trimming pared 1 base from V and 1 base from J, leaving 7 bases between. CDR1 is LGHNA and CDR2 is YSLEER in the germline V gene. As DNA, the CDR3 is TGCGCCAGCAGCCAAGGGACAGTGAACACCGGGGAGCTGTTTTTT. This gives the protein CASSQGTVNTGELFF.

The chain employs TRBV30 and TRBJ1-2; D not certain. The germline V gene encodes CDR1 GTSNPN and CDR2 SVGIG (reference sequence). Trimming cost V 0 bases and J 0 bases, with 11 bases left between them. This CDR3 spans 15 amino acids. CDR3 nucleotides: TGTGCCTGGAGTGTACTAGGAAGAGCTAACTATGGCTACACCTTC. Protein sequence: CAWSVLGRANYGYTF.

The rearrangement joins TRBV10-3 to TRBJ1-4; 8 bases fit TRBD1. The CDR3 contains 16 residues. Trimming took 5 bases from V and 0 from J; bases not matched to a gene: 5. Germline CDR1 reads ENHRY; CDR2 reads SYGVKD. The CDR3 DNA is TGTGCCATCAGTCGAACAGGGGGGGCAACTAATGAAAAACTGTTTTTT. Translating gives CAISRTGGATNEKLFF.

The gene calls are TRBV7-2 and TRBJ1-2, with D possibly TRBD1 on 6 matching bases. V was clipped by 4 bases and J by 8 bases, with 23 bases between them. The CDR3 sequence is 16 residues long. Germline-derived CDR1 and CDR2 are SGHTA and FQGNSA. CDR3 in amino acids: CASSSQGSAGARGYTF. The DNA of the CDR3 is TGTGCCAGCAGCTCCCAAGGTAGCGCGGGGGCGCGCGGCTACACCTTC.

The V call is TRBV18, the J call TRBJ2-3, with a possible D match to TRBD1 (5 bases). V lost 0 bases and J 5 bases, leaving 6 bases between the germline ends. The CDR3 consists of 13 residues. The V gene's germline CDR1 is KGHSH and CDR2 LQKENI. DNA for the CDR3: TGTGCCAGCTCACCACCTAGGGGAGATACGCAGTATTTT. Translating it yields CASSPPRGDTQYF.

The chain uses TRBV7-9 and TRBJ2-5, with a possible D match to TRBD1 (7 bases). The CDR3 has 17 amino acids. Germline CDR1 is SEHNR and CDR2 is FQNEAQ (reference sequence). V lost 4 bases to trimming and J lost 3 bases, with 21 bases between them. The CDR3 sequence: CASSSLQGVAAKETQYF. The CDR3 DNA reads as TGTGCCAGCAGCTCACTCCAGGGGGTAGCGGCAAAAGAGACCCAGTACTTC.

The chain employs TRBV27 and TRBJ2-7, with 10 bases matching TRBD1. Per germline, CDR1 MNHEY and CDR2 SMNVEV (reference sequence). The CDR3 spans 15 residues. The V and J ends lost 3 bases and 5 bases, in that order; junction bases with no gene match: 7. Here the CDR3 reads CASSFPGQGVNEQYF. In DNA, the CDR3 is TGTGCCAGCAGTTTTCCTGGACAGGGGGTAAACGAGCAGTACTTC.

This sequence joins TRBV30 and TRBJ1-3; possibly TRBD1 for D (5 bases). Germline CDR1 GTSNPN, CDR2 SVGIG (reference sequence). Trimming removed 7 bases from V and 0 bases from J, with 10 bases in between. The CDR3 is 13 residues long. Written as DNA, the CDR3 is TGTGCCTCCACAGGTTTCTCTGGAAACACCATATATTTT. This codes for CASTGFSGNTIYF.

The genes are TRBV5-1 and TRBJ1-3; D is undetermined. The CDR3 length is 14 residues. Trimming left V 4 bases short and J 0 bases short, with 8 bases between. Germline-derived CDR1 and CDR2 are SGHRS and YFSETQ. The CDR3 reads CASSPTSSGNTIYF. The CDR3 DNA reads as TGCGCCAGCAGCCCCACGAGCTCTGGAAACACCATATATTTT.

This clone is medium-sized. V is TRBV6-5 and J is TRBJ2-7; TRBD2 is a possible D gene (6 bases). The CDR3 is 13 residues long. V was shortened by 0 bases and J by 7 bases, with 10 bases between the two germline ends. Per germline, CDR1 MNHEY and CDR2 SVGAGI. CDR3 residues: CASSYSGAGEQYF. CDR3 in DNA: TGTGCCAGCAGTTACTCAGGGGCGGGGGAGCAGTACTTC.

The V call is TRBV5-1, the J call TRBJ2-5; 8 bases are a match to TRBD2. Per germline, CDR1 SGHRS and CDR2 YFSETQ. This CDR3 spans 15 amino acids. The ends lost 1 base at V and 5 bases at J; junction bases unmatched: 7. CDR3 nucleotide sequence: TGCGCCAGCAGCTTGAGTCTCGGGGGGGCGGAGACCCAGTACTTC. It codes for CASSLSLGGAETQYF.

This clone was counted a few times. V is TRBV7-8 and J is TRBJ2-7, with TRBD1 matching 8 bases. Germline V gene sequence: CDR1 SGHVS, CDR2 FQNEAQ. The junction had 12 bases not matched to a gene; V was cut back by 0 bases and J by 2 bases. The CDR3 runs to 18 residues. CDR3 sequence (DNA): TGTGCCAGCAGCTTAGCGGTCCTGACAGGGGCAGGGGCCTACGAGCAGTACTTC. Translated: CASSLAVLTGAGAYEQYF.

This chain joins TRBV19 and TRBJ1-1; 8 nucleotides line up with TRBD1. This CDR3 has 15 amino acids. Germline V CDR1 and CDR2: LNHDA, SQIVND (reference sequence). V trimming: 5 bases; J trimming: 1 base; junction bases outside the gene matches: 6. The CDR3 protein is CASSASGQGNTEAFF. DNA of the CDR3: TGTGCCAGTAGTGCCTCCGGACAGGGGAACACTGAAGCTTTCTTT.